The next 23 T cell receptor beta chains were all read from a single sample in a study of blood T cell repertoires in COVID-19. The repertoire was sequenced with immunoSEQ multiplex PCR; TCRdb's copy has only in-frame clones and lacks some. The sample has over 200,000 clones, 85% to 90% seen once. Sequenced: peripheral blood. These TCRs come from a man aged 30 to 39 with COVID-19, enrolled during active disease.

V gene TRBV6-6 combines with J gene TRBJ2-1; TRBD2 matches 9 bases. This CDR3 comprises 15 residues. CDR1 and CDR2 from the germline V gene are MNHNY and SVGAGI (reference sequence). J lost 8 bases, V lost 4 bases, and 9 bases had no gene match. CDR3 in DNA: TGTGCCAGCAGTTCCCTAGCGGGGTTTTCTGATGAGCAGTTCTTC. Its protein product is CASSSLAGFSDEQFF.

Here the CDR3 reads CASSVLEPHEQFF. DNA for the CDR3: TGTGCCAGCAGTGTATTAGAACCCCATGAGCAGTTCTTC. V and J are TRBV2 and TRBJ2-1; no firm D call. Germline CDR1 SNHLY, CDR2 FYNNEI. Between the trimmed V and J ends, which lost 4 bases and 8 bases, there was a span of 12 bases. This CDR3 region has 13 residues.

This chain uses TRBV5-4 with TRBJ2-3; 9 bases align to TRBD2. Trimming took 3 bases from V and 4 from J; bases not matched to a gene: 9. Germline CDR1 SGHNT, CDR2 YYREEE (reference sequence). The CDR3 is 16 amino acids. The CDR3 here is CASSSPGLARADTQYF. For the CDR3, the DNA is TGTGCCAGCAGCTCCCCGGGACTAGCCAGGGCAGATACGCAGTATTTT.

This sequence joins TRBV19 and TRBJ1-1, with D maybe TRBD1 (5 bases). The V gene lost 7 bases and the J gene lost 0 bases, with 12 bases spanning the gap. CDR3 length equals 14 residues. CDR1 LNHDA and CDR2 SQIVND come from the germline V gene (reference sequence). The CDR3 DNA follows: TGTGCCAGTATGAGGAGGGGAATGAACACTGAAGCTTTCTTT. Amino acid sequence: CASMRRGMNTEAFF.

The chain employs TRBV29-1 and TRBJ2-1; D might be TRBD1 (6 bases). The CDR3 totals 14 residues. CDR1 is SQVTM, CDR2 ANQGSEA, per germline. V was shortened by 3 bases and J by 7 bases, with 16 bases between the two germline ends. CDR3 loop: CSVDPQGSKNEQFF. The CDR3 DNA sequence: TGCAGCGTTGATCCCCAGGGGTCTAAGAATGAGCAGTTCTTC.

The chain carries TRBV30 and TRBJ1-1; the D is unclear. This CDR3 contains 12 residues. Trimming took off 3 bases at V and 1 base at J, with 6 bases between the two ends. Germline V gene data show CDR1 as GTSNPN and CDR2 as SVGIG (reference sequence). The DNA of the CDR3 is TGTGCCTGGAGGCCAGGGAACACTGAAGCTTTCTTT. Encoded protein: CAWRPGNTEAFF.

This sequence joins TRBV21-1 and TRBJ2-2; the D call TRBD2 from the table was never checked on the DNA. TRBV21-1 is an annotated pseudogene. The CDR3 sequence is 17 residues long. The CDR3 DNA follows: TGTGCCAGCAGCAAGCTTCCCCGCGTAATCAACACCGGGGAGCTGTTTTTT. It is translated as CASSKLPRVINTGELFF.

This sequence joins TRBV5-1 and TRBJ2-3, with TRBD2 identical over 10 bases. The CDR3 contains 16 residues. V was clipped by 3 bases and J by 0 bases; unmatched bases: 4. Germline CDR1 and CDR2: SGHRS and YFSETQ. The CDR3 region is CASSSGLATSTDTQYF. DNA of the CDR3: TGCGCCAGCAGCTCGGGACTAGCGACTAGCACAGATACGCAGTATTTT.

The count of this clone is one. The chain uses TRBV9 and TRBJ1-4, with D perhaps matching TRBD1 (6 bases). This CDR3 spans 15 amino acids. Trimming pared 3 bases from V and 4 bases from J, leaving 13 bases between. CDR1 SGDLS and CDR2 YYNGEE come from the germline V gene. The DNA for the CDR3 is TGTGCCAGCAGCGCGTCCGGACAGCATAATGAAAAACTGTTTTTT. Translation gives CASSASGQHNEKLFF.

As DNA, the CDR3 is TGTGCCACCAGTGATTCTGGGGGCCTCCATCAGCCCCAGCATTTT. Its protein product is CATSDSGGLHQPQHF. The chain recombines TRBV24-1 with TRBJ1-5; D may be TRBD1 (6 bases). Trimming pared 2 bases from V and 5 bases from J, leaving 12 bases between. CDR1 and CDR2 (germline): KGHDR, SFDVKD. The CDR3 runs to 15 residues.

The count of this clone is one. The chain uses TRBV9 and TRBJ2-3; 9 nucleotides match TRBD2. Germline V lookup: CDR1 SGDLS, CDR2 YYNGEE. The CDR3 loop spans 17 amino acids. Unmatched junction bases numbered 7, after V lost 0 bases and J lost 2 bases. The chain's CDR3 is CASSVVPAGGPTDTQYF. The CDR3 DNA sequence: TGTGCCAGCAGCGTAGTCCCAGCGGGGGGTCCCACAGATACGCAGTATTTT.

This sequence joins TRBV19 and TRBJ2-7; D is uncertain. The CDR3 has 13 amino acids. Trimming shortened V by 2 bases and J by 7 bases, and 12 bases separated the two germline ends. The germline V gene has CDR1 LNHDA and CDR2 SQIVND (reference sequence). This chain's CDR3 is CASSIRDSREQYF. The CDR3 nucleotides read TGTGCCAGTAGTATAAGAGACTCGCGGGAGCAGTACTTC. Supplemented by reference TRBV19 and TRBJ2-7, the full variable domain reads DGGITQSPKYLFRKEGQNVTLSCEQNLNHDAMYWYRQDPGQGLRLIYYSQIVNDFQKGDIAEGYSVSREKKESFPLTVTSAQKNPTAFYLCASSIRDSREQYFGPGTRLTVT.

This rearrangement joins TRBV13 to TRBJ2-7; the match to TRBD2 covers 8 bases. CDR1 and CDR2 (germline): PRHDT, FYEKMQ (reference sequence). V lost 5 bases and J lost 2; bases outside the gene matches: 14. This CDR3 has 17 residues. CDR3 residues: CASSEPSGLAVPYEQYF. CDR3 sequence (DNA): TGTGCCAGCAGCGAACCCTCTGGACTAGCCGTTCCCTACGAGCAGTACTTC.

J is TRBJ2-7 and V is TRBV3-1 (or the pseudogene TRBV3-2); D may be TRBD2 (6 bases). Germline V gene data show CDR1 as LGHDT and CDR2 as YNNKEL (reference sequence). V shed 3 bases and J shed 3 bases, with 12 bases lying between them. The length of the CDR3 is 14 residues. The CDR3 sequence: CASSQAGPLYEQYF. The CDR3 DNA is TGTGCCAGCAGCCAGGCGGGACCACTCTACGAGCAGTACTTC.

The chain uses TRBV3-1 (or the pseudogene TRBV3-2) and TRBJ2-7, with D perhaps matching TRBD2 (7 bases). The CDR3 has 13 residues. V lost 8 bases and J lost 2, with 13 bases in between. Per the germline V gene, CDR1 is LGHDT and CDR2 is YNNKEL (reference sequence). The CDR3 here is CASCRGGTYEQYF. For the CDR3, the DNA is TGTGCCAGCTGCCGCGGGGGCACCTACGAGCAGTACTTC.

The J gene is TRBJ1-5, the V gene TRBV10-1; TRBD1 matches 8 bases. This CDR3 comprises 16 residues. Germline V gives CDR1 WNHNN, CDR2 SYGVQD (reference sequence). Trimming took 0 bases from V and 3 from J; bases not matched to a gene: 4. The CDR3 DNA follows: TGCGCCAGCAGTGAGTCCGGGACAGGCAACAATCAGCCCCAGCATTTT. It codes for CASSESGTGNNQPQHF.

There are a few counts of this clone. The rearrangement joins TRBV7-3 to TRBJ1-2; D is possibly TRBD1 (5 bases). CDR3 length equals 13 residues. Per germline, CDR1 SGHTA and CDR2 FQGTGA. Trimming removed 2 bases at V and 4 bases at J, with 8 bases between. CDR3 in amino acids: CASSLQGSYGYTF. The CDR3 nucleotides read TGTGCCAGCAGCTTACAGGGAAGCTATGGCTACACCTTC.

The rearrangement joins TRBV4-1 to TRBJ2-1, with 8 bases lining up with TRBD1. The CDR3 spans 15 residues. Germline assignment: CDR1 MGHRA and CDR2 YSYEKL. The V segment lost 6 bases and the J segment 6 bases; nucleotides outside the gene matches: 10. In DNA form, the CDR3 reads TGCGCCAGCAGACCCACAGGGGGGCGATTCAATGAGCAGTTCTTC. This encodes CASRPTGGRFNEQFF.

DNA of the CDR3: TGTGCCTGGAGTCGATCTAGCGGTGCCTACGAGCAGTACTTC. Protein product: CAWSRSSGAYEQYF. The gene calls are TRBV30 and TRBJ2-7; TRBD2 aligns across 7 bases. The CDR3 is 14 residues long. Germline CDR1 reads GTSNPN; CDR2 reads SVGIG (reference sequence). The J segment lost 2 bases and the V segment lost 2 bases, leaving 6 bases of the junction unmatched. Full variable domain (rest looked up from reference TRBV30 and TRBJ2-7): SQTIHQWPATLVQPVGSPLSLECTVEGTSNPNLYWYRQAAGRGLQLLFYSVGIGQISSEVPQNLSASRPQDRQFILSSKKLLLSDSGFYLCAWSRSSGAYEQYFGPGTRLTVT.

The V gene is TRBV28, the J gene TRBJ1-5; D unclear. CDR1 and CDR2 (germline): MDHEN, SYDVKM. This CDR3 is built from 13 residues. V was trimmed by 3 bases and J by 5 bases, leaving 8 bases between them. In nucleotides, the CDR3 is TGTGCCAGCAGTTTTTCCGGGTATCAGCCCCAGCATTTT. Translated, it gives CASSFSGYQPQHF.

J is TRBJ1-1 and V is TRBV3-1 (or the pseudogene TRBV3-2); perhaps TRBD1 as D (6 bases). V lost 2 bases to trimming and J lost 3 bases, with 10 bases between them. The CDR3 extends over 14 amino acids. Germline lookup yields CDR1 LGHDT and CDR2 YNNKEL (reference sequence). In nucleotides, the CDR3 is TGTGCCAGCAGCCAATTGGGGGCCCACACTGAAGCTTTCTTT. It specifies CASSQLGAHTEAFF.

V gene TRBV28 combines with J gene TRBJ2-7; TRBD1 aligns across 10 bases. The V gene's germline CDR1 is MDHEN and CDR2 SYDVKM. The J segment lost 3 bases and the V segment lost 7 bases, leaving 6 bases of the junction unmatched. CDR3 size: 14 residues. The CDR3 sequence: CASTRDRGIYEQYF. Written as DNA, the CDR3 is TGTGCCAGCACCCGGGACAGGGGAATCTACGAGCAGTACTTC.

The CDR3 region has the DNA TGTGCCAGCAGACCTATGGGACAGGGTAACACTGAAGCTTTCTTT. Its translation is CASRPMGQGNTEAFF. The chain has TRBV6-2 or TRBV6-3 and TRBJ1-1; 9 nucleotides line up with TRBD1. Trimming took 6 bases from V and 2 from J; bases not matched to a gene: 7. The length of the CDR3 is 15 residues. The germline V gene encodes CDR1 MNHEY and CDR2 SVGEGT.